What follows are 10 T cell receptor beta chains derived from one specimen sequenced in a study of cytomegalovirus exposure and HLA in healthy donors (TCRdb year 2017). Library construction relied on the immunoSEQ multiplex PCR assay. TCRdb limited this immuneACCESS table to in-frame rearrangements with V and J called. A share of clones is missing; checked studies link under half to unresolved V genes, and the rest is unexplained. A total of over 150,000 clones appear in this sample, more than 65% of them only once. The ten largest clones represent 2.8% of the sample. The sample taken for sequencing was PBMCs. Every receptor here comes from a woman aged 18-30 years in good health and CMV-seropositive.

This clone was counted a few times. The chain recombines TRBV7-7 with TRBJ1-5, with 9 bases fitting TRBD1. CDR1 SSHAT and CDR2 FNYEAQ come from the germline V gene (reference sequence). CDR3 length: 13 amino acids. V shed 5 bases and J 6 bases; nucleotides not matched to a gene: 2. CDR3 nucleotides: TGTGCCAGCAGCAGGGGACAGGGTCAGCCCCAGCATTTT. Amino acid sequence: CASSRGQGQPQHF.

This clone was observed a single time. The gene calls are TRBV11-3 and TRBJ2-3, with D possibly TRBD2 on 5 matching bases. The germline V gene has CDR1 SGHNT and CDR2 YENEEA. V was cut by 1 base and J by 5 bases, with 10 bases left in between. The CDR3 covers 14 residues. The CDR3 reads CASSLGGREDTQYF. In DNA, the CDR3 is TGTGCCAGCAGCTTAGGCGGACGGGAAGATACGCAGTATTTT.

The V call is TRBV6-5, the J call TRBJ1-1; a possible D gene is TRBD1 (6 bases). Germline values: CDR1 MNHEY, CDR2 SVGAGI. The CDR3 is 14 residues long. V dropped 6 bases and J dropped 4 bases, with 15 bases sitting between them. CDR3 DNA sequence: TGTGCCAGCAGGCTACAGGGATATAGCACTGAAGCTTTCTTT. This gives the protein CASRLQGYSTEAFF.

The chain employs TRBV7-8 and TRBJ1-5, with 7 positions matching TRBD1. V shed 5 bases, J shed 9 bases, and the junction held 16 bases outside the gene matches. Germline CDR1 and CDR2: SGHVS and FQNEAQ. CDR3 length equals 16 residues. CDR3 nucleotide sequence: TGTGCCAGCAGCACAGGACCACAGGGGCGGCGACGGCCCCAGCATTTT. Protein sequence: CASSTGPQGRRRPQHF.

The chain is built from TRBV7-8 and TRBJ2-3, with a tentative D call TRBD1 (6 bases). The CDR3 totals 14 residues. The V gene lost 5 bases and the J gene lost 0 bases, with 9 bases spanning the gap. In germline, CDR1 is SGHVS, CDR2 FQNEAQ. This CDR3 is CASSPRGSTDTQYF. The DNA of the CDR3 is TGTGCCAGCAGCCCAAGGGGGAGCACAGATACGCAGTATTTT.

The chain uses TRBV29-1 and TRBJ1-2; D not certain. V was shortened by 6 bases and J by 3 bases, with 11 bases between the two germline ends. Germline V gene sequence: CDR1 SQVTM, CDR2 ANQGSEA. The CDR3 covers 12 residues. The CDR3 protein is CSVARADYGYTF. In DNA form, the CDR3 reads TGCAGCGTGGCGCGGGCGGACTATGGCTACACCTTC.

This chain connects TRBV19 to TRBJ1-5; TRBD1 aligns across 7 bases. The CDR3 totals 16 residues. Trimming removed 5 bases from V and 4 bases from J; junction bases left unmatched: 11. Germline V gene lookup returns CDR1 LNHDA and CDR2 SQIVND (reference sequence). The CDR3 nucleotides are TGTGCCAGTAGTCCACGACAGGGAAGTTTAAATCAGCCCCAGCATTTT. This codes for CASSPRQGSLNQPQHF.

V gene TRBV4-2 combines with J gene TRBJ2-2, with TRBD2 matching 8 bases. J lost 6 bases, V lost 4 bases, and 7 bases had no gene match. CDR1 is LGHNA, CDR2 YNFKEQ, per germline. The CDR3 has 15 amino acids. As DNA, the CDR3 is TGTGCCAGCAGCCTGGGACTAGGCCTTTCCGGGGAGCTGTTTTTT. Its protein is CASSLGLGLSGELFF.

The chain joins TRBV7-9 to TRBJ1-2, with D possibly matching TRBD1 (6 bases). The CDR3 has 14 amino acids. The ends were cut back, 1 base at V and 6 bases at J, with 12 bases in the middle. CDR1 is SEHNR and CDR2 is FQNEAQ in the germline V gene (reference sequence). CDR3 nucleotides: TGTGCCAGCAGCTTAGGGTCAGGGGCTAATGGCTACACCTTC. As protein: CASSLGSGANGYTF.

This clone appeared once. The gene calls are TRBV2 and TRBJ2-5; TRBD2 matches at 9 bases. Trimming cost V 0 bases and J 0 bases; bases outside gene matches: 2. CDR1 and CDR2 (germline): SNHLY, FYNNEI. The CDR3 runs to 16 residues. Written as DNA, the CDR3 is TGTGCCAGCAGTGAAGCGGCGGGGGGGTACCAAGAGACCCAGTACTTC. This gives the protein CASSEAAGGYQETQYF.